This TCR beta chain is drawn from a study of control samples from healthy donors and cancer patients. This table comes from immunoSEQ multiplex PCR, and its TCRdb copy is limited to in-frame clones, with some not included. The sample has 150,000 to 170,000 clones; approximately 93% are singletons. The material sequenced was blood. The sequence was obtained from a man aged 35-49 years in good health.

The CDR3 DNA reads TGTGCCGGGTGGGGAGCGGGGGGCCAGAGCTCCTACAATGAGCAGTTCTTC. This translates into CAGWGAGGQSSYNEQFF. This chain links TRBV2 with TRBJ2-1; 9 bases align to TRBD2. J lost 0 bases, V lost 11 bases, and 14 bases had no gene match. The CDR3 loop spans 17 amino acids. Germline-derived CDR1 and CDR2 are SNHLY and FYNNEI. Full variable domain (missing parts from reference TRBV2 and TRBJ2-1): EPEVTQTPSHQVTQMGQEVILRCVPISNHLYFYWYRQILGQKVEFLVSFYNNEISEKSEIFDDQFSVERPDGSNFTLKIRSTKLEDSAMYFCAGWGAGGQSSYNEQFFGPGTRLTVL.